Listed below are T cell receptor beta chains from one sample, sequenced in a study of Graves' ophthalmopathy and Graves' hyperthyroidism. In TCRdb, the multiplex PCR reads were re-called with MiXCR into one record per CDR3 protein. Seen here are under 800,000 distinct CDR3 sequences, about 24% observed once, and the top ten hold around 6.9%. Material for sequencing was peripheral blood. The source is a woman aged 18-35 years with stable Graves' hyperthyroidism. Some clones in this sample may be carry-over from other donors' samples. Each CDR3 is given with its conserved first and last residue. D genes are given only for firm matches. The size of a clone is reported for some rows only, either as once, few or many, or as a class for expanded clones.

>TRBD1|many|TRBJ1-6|TRBV11-2
CASSPYRGGNSPLHF
TGTGCCAGCAGCCCCTACAGGGGGGGGAATTCACCCCTCCACTTT
>-|few|TRBJ1-5|TRBV2
CASTNGGPRGNQPQHF
TGTGCCAGCACCAATGGGGGCCCCCGCGGCAATCAGCCCCAGCATTTT
>-|many|TRBJ2-4|TRBV12-3/TRBV12-4
CASSSPNKNIQYF
TGTGCCAGCAGTTCCCCGAACAAAAACATTCAGTACTTC
>-|-|TRBJ2-2|TRBV15
CATSRDQVPGELFF
TGTGCCACCAGCAGAGATCAAGTTCCCGGGGAGCTGTTTTTT
>TRBD1|many|TRBJ1-1|TRBV12-3/TRBV12-4
CASSDRGLTEAFF
TGTGCCAGCAGCGACAGGGGTTTGACTGAAGCTTTCTTT
>-|-|TRBJ1-2|TRBV2
CASSEFIRPGYGYTF
TGTGCCAGCAGTGAGTTCATCCGACCTGGCTATGGCTACACCTTC
>-|many|TRBJ2-5|TRBV9
CASSVVGGYETQYF
TGTGCCAGCAGCGTAGTCGGGGGCTACGAGACCCAGTACTTC
>TRBD1|many|TRBJ1-2|TRBV5-6
CASSLGQGLKIGYTF
TGTGCCAGCAGCTTGGGACAGGGGCTAAAGATTGGCTACACCTTC
>TRBD2|many|TRBJ2-2|TRBV7-3
CASSVLAGATGELFF
TGTGCCAGCAGCGTCTTAGCGGGAGCCACCGGGGAGCTGTTTTTT
>-|many|TRBJ2-7|TRBV27
CASSLGVGASEQYF
TGTGCCAGCAGTTTGGGGGTAGGGGCCTCCGAGCAGTACTTC
>TRBD1|-|TRBJ1-1|TRBV14
CATGTGGGTEAFF
TGTGCCACCGGGACAGGAGGAGGGACTGAAGCTTTCTTT
>-|few|TRBJ2-2|TRBV14
CASSQAGYNAGELFF
TGTGCCAGCAGCCAAGCCGGGTATAATGCCGGGGAGCTGTTTTTT
>TRBD1|many|TRBJ1-6|TRBV13
CASSVYRGSHSPLHF
TGTGCCAGCAGCGTATACAGGGGGTCTCATTCACCCCTCCACTTT
>-|many|TRBJ1-1|TRBV20-1
CSARVDGKTAFF
TGCAGTGCTAGAGTGGACGGGAAGACAGCTTTCTTT
>TRBD2|-|TRBJ2-7|TRBV6-1
CASSLLAGPYEQYF
TGTGCCAGCAGTCTCCTAGCGGGCCCCTACGAGCAGTACTTC
>TRBD1|many|TRBJ1-6|TRBV20-1
CSASLGQGEIPPLHF
TGCAGTGCTAGCTTAGGACAGGGGGAAATTCCACCCCTCCACTTT
>-|-|TRBJ2-7|TRBV12-3/TRBV12-4
CASSRRQAYEQYF
TGTGCCAGCAGCCGTCGACAGGCCTACGAGCAGTACTTC
>-|few|TRBJ1-2|TRBV19
CASSPRGPYGYTF
TGTGCCAGTAGTCCGCGAGGCCCTTATGGCTACACCTTC
>-|many|TRBJ2-5|TRBV7-9
CASSLVAVRKGEETQYF
TGTGCCAGCAGCTTAGTGGCGGTTCGGAAGGGGGAAGAGACCCAGTACTTC
>TRBD1|many|TRBJ1-1|TRBV25-1
CASSGLDRWGNTEAFF
TGTGCCAGCAGTGGCCTGGACAGGTGGGGGAACACTGAAGCTTTCTTT
>-|-|TRBJ1-1|TRBV5-1
CASSLGHSVGNTEAFF
TGCGCCAGCAGCCTAGGACACTCGGTCGGGAACACTGAAGCTTTCTTT
>-|many|TRBJ2-7|TRBV29-1
CSVARDSEQYF
TGCAGCGTTGCCAGGGATTCCGAGCAGTACTTC
>TRBD2|many|TRBJ2-2|TRBV10-1
CASSGLASGELFF
TGCGCCAGCAGCGGACTAGCCTCCGGGGAGCTGTTTTTT
>-|many|TRBJ1-3|TRBV9
CASKGSGNTIYF
TGTGCCAGCAAGGGCTCTGGAAACACCATATATTTT
>-|few|TRBJ1-5|TRBV4-2
CASSQDLAAGNQPQHF
TGTGCCAGCAGCCAAGATCTCGCGGCTGGAAATCAGCCCCAGCATTTT
>TRBD1|-|TRBJ2-7|TRBV7-8
CASSLGADRGLSYEQYF
TGTGCCAGCAGCTTAGGGGCCGACAGGGGGCTCTCCTACGAGCAGTACTTC
>-|-|TRBJ1-3|TRBV28
CASRRPNSGNTIYF
TGTGCCAGCAGACGACCGAACTCTGGAAACACCATATATTTT
>-|-|TRBJ2-7|TRBV27
CASWGLSYEQYF
TGTGCCAGTTGGGGCCTTAGCTACGAGCAGTACTTC
>-|many|TRBJ2-7|TRBV9
CASSASGLGRPTQYF
TGTGCCAGCAGCGCCTCGGGGCTGGGCAGACCCACGCAGTACTTC